Listed below are T cell receptor beta chains from one sample, sequenced in a study of early T cells in non-severe SARS-CoV-2 infection. TCRdb reprocessed the 5' RACE reads via MiXCR and lists one record per CDR3 protein. The table shows 30,000 or so distinct CDR3 sequences, with 3% to 4% occurring only once. Sequenced: whole blood. The receptor source for this set is an adult who was a healthcare worker with PCR-confirmed SARS-CoV-2 infection or an uninfected control (not recorded which). Each CDR3 is given with its conserved first and last residue. A D gene is named only where the DNA matches it firmly. Clone size is given as how often the clone was seen (once, few, many) or a class if it is expanded.

size	D	J	V	DNA	CDR3
many	.	TRBJ2-3	TRBV7-8	TGTGCCAGCAGCTCCGTCGCCAGCGGCCGCACAGATACGCAGTATTTT	CASSSVASGRTDTQYF
many	TRBD2	TRBJ2-2	TRBV6-5	TGTGCCAGCAGTCCCGGGACTAGCGGAGTGCGTAGCAACACCGGGGAGCTGTTTTTT	CASSPGTSGVRSNTGELFF
many	TRBD1	TRBJ2-7	TRBV4-1	TGCGCCAGCAGCTCCCGACAGGGACGGTCCTACGAGCAGTACTTC	CASSSRQGRSYEQYF
many	.	TRBJ1-2	TRBV29-1	TGCAGCGTTGACGAGAGAGGAGGCTACACCTTC	CSVDERGGYTF
many	.	TRBJ1-2	TRBV28	TGTGCCAGCCAAAATCCGGCGAGCTATGGCTACACCTTC	CASQNPASYGYTF
many	.	TRBJ1-1	TRBV18	TGTGCCAGCTCACCAGCGGATGAAGCTTTCTTT	CASSPADEAFF